This T cell receptor beta chain was sequenced for a study of neurological immune-mediated disorders. This clonotype was picked up many times. What it binds is not known. TCRdb used MiXCR to reprocess the 5' RACE reads, holding one entry per CDR3 protein. The sample holds nearly 60,000 distinct CDR3 sequences, under 4.5% seen once. V lost 8 bases, J lost 2 bases, and 6 bases stayed unmatched. Per germline, CDR1 MDHEN and CDR2 SYDVKM. This CDR3 has 14 amino acids. Points from the study as a whole: Among 34 multiple sclerosis patients, phylogenetic grouping put the repertoires of 18 into a single related-CDR3 cluster, a possible signature. The most TCR clonal expansion was seen in HTLV-1-associated myelopathy, whereas the least was seen in multiple sclerosis, below the level in healthy controls. None of the features examined (clinical or MRI) was associated with the multiple sclerosis repertoire cluster.

The sample comprised PBMCs. The clonotype was recovered from a woman between 25 and 40 years old with multiple sclerosis. The chain carries TRBV28 and TRBJ2-5; 9 nucleotides agree with TRBD2. CDR3 protein: CASRAGGTQETQYF. The CDR3 nucleotides read TGTGCCAGCCGGGCGGGAGGGACGCAAGAGACCCAGTACTTC. Full variable domain (remainder filled in from reference TRBV28 and TRBJ2-5): DVKVTQSSRYLVKRTGEKVFLECVQDMDHENMFWYRQDPGLGLRLIYFSYDVKMKEKGDIPEGYSVSREKKERFSLILESASTNQTSMYLCASRAGGTQETQYFGPGTRLLVL.